The rows below give T cell receptor beta chains drawn from one sample of a study of vaccination and CD4 T cells after COVID-19. The antigens these receptors bind are not known. TCRdb processed the PCR reads anew with MiXCR; each CDR3 protein has one entry. This repertoire shows 20,000 to 25,000 distinct CDR3 sequences, around 50% found once; its top ten account for around 9.5%. Source material: CD4+ T cells from blood, cultured in vitro. These receptors came from a human donor who had recovered from COVID-19. Each CDR3 is given with its conserved first and last residue. Fields, in order: J gene, clone size, D gene, V gene, CDR3 DNA, CDR3 protein. D genes are given only for firm matches. The listing skips clone size in some rows; elsewhere it reads once, few, many or a size class.

>TRBJ2-1|.|TRBD2|TRBV6-2/TRBV6-3
TGTGCCAGCAGTTCCCCTAGCGGCCCCAGCTACAATGAGCAGTTCTTC
CASSSPSGPSYNEQFF
>TRBJ1-2|.|.|TRBV20-1
TGCAGTGCTGGGACAACCGGGGGAGTGAGGGGCTACACCTTC
CSAGTTGGVRGYTF
>TRBJ1-2|.|.|TRBV15
TGTGCCACCAGCAGGTCCGGGGGGCGCGACTATGGCTACACCTTC
CATSRSGGRDYGYTF
>TRBJ1-1|few|.|TRBV6-1
TGTGCCAGCAGGTTGACGGGCCCGGGGGTTACTGAAGCTTTCTTT
CASRLTGPGVTEAFF
>TRBJ1-1|.|.|TRBV6-5
TGTGCCAGCAGTTACTGGGGACAAAACACTGAAGCTTTCTTT
CASSYWGQNTEAFF
>TRBJ2-2|.|.|TRBV19
TGTGCCAGTAAGGGGGGCGACTGGGCCGGGGAGCTGTTTTTT
CASKGGDWAGELFF
>TRBJ1-2|.|.|TRBV12-3/TRBV12-4
TGTGCCAGCAGTCCCCAGGCAATTGGCTACACCTTC
CASSPQAIGYTF
>TRBJ1-3|.|.|TRBV6-1
TGTGCCAGCATCGGGGGCAATGGAAACACCATATATTTT
CASIGGNGNTIYF
>TRBJ1-1|few|.|TRBV5-1
TGCGCCAGCGCGGCAGGGGACGCGAACACTGAAGCTTTCTTT
CASAAGDANTEAFF
>TRBJ2-2|.|.|TRBV2
TGTGCCAGCAGCCAGGGCACCGGGGAGCTGTTTTTT
CASSQGTGELFF